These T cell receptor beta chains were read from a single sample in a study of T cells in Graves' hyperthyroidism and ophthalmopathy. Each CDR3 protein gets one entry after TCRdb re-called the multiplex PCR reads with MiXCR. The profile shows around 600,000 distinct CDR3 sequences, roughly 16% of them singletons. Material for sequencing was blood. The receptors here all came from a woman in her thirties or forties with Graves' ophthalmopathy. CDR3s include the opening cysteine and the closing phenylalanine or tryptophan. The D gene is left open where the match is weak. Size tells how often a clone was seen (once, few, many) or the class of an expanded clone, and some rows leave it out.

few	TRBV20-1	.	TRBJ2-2	CSARESGRGELFF	TGCAGTGCTAGAGAGTCTGGCCGCGGGGAGCTGTTTTTT
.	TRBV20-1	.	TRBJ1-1	CSARVVSEAFF	TGCAGTGCTAGGGTGGTGTCTGAAGCTTTCTTT
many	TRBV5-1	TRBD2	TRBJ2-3	CASSLTPGTSGTDTQYF	TGCGCCAGCAGCTTAACCCCCGGGACTAGCGGCACAGATACGCAGTATTTT
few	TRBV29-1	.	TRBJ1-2	CSAAGVSGYTF	TGCAGCGCGGCAGGGGTTTCTGGCTACACCTTC
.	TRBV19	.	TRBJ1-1	CASSMVDRTTEAFF	TGTGCCAGTAGTATGGTAGACAGAACCACTGAAGCTTTCTTT
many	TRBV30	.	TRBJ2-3	CAWSVRSTDTQYF	TGTGCCTGGAGTGTCCGGAGCACAGATACGCAGTATTTT
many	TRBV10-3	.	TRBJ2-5	CAISGAGAQETQYF	TGTGCCATCAGTGGGGCAGGTGCCCAAGAGACCCAGTACTTC
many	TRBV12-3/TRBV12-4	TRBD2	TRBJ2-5	CASAGLAETQYF	TGTGCCAGCGCTGGACTAGCGGAGACCCAGTACTTC
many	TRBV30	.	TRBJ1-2	CAWSRGVYGYTF	TGTGCCTGGAGTAGGGGGGTTTATGGCTACACCTTC
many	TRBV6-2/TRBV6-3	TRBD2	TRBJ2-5	CASSDRTGPTLTSGAGETQYF	TGTGCCAGCAGTGACCGGACAGGACCCACCTTAACTAGCGGGGCAGGGGAGACCCAGTACTTC
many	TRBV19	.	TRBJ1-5	CASSLDGGQPQHF	TGCGCCAGCAGCTTGGACGGGGGTCAGCCCCAGCATTTT
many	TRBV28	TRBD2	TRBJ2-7	CASSSTSGRGYEQYF	TGTGCCAGCAGTTCAACTAGCGGGAGAGGCTACGAGCAGTACTTC
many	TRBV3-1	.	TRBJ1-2	CASSQDGQKRGYTF	TGTGCCAGCAGCCAAGATGGGCAGAAGAGAGGCTACACCTTC
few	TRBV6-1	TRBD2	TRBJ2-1	CASSYGRASQNEQFF	TGTGCCAGCAGTTATGGGAGGGCCTCACAAAATGAGCAGTTCTTC
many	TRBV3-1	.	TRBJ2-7	CASSQSQSIAYEQYF	TGTGCCAGCAGCCAGAGTCAGTCCATTGCCTACGAGCAGTACTTC
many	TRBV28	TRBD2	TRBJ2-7	CASRSAGGPYEQYF	TGTGCCAGCAGGTCAGCGGGAGGTCCCTACGAGCAGTACTTC
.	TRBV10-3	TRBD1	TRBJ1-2	CAISGFQGDGYTF	TGTGCCATCAGTGGCTTCCAGGGGGATGGCTACACCTTC
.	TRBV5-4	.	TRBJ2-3	CASSLRRVRDSLADTQYF	TGTGCCAGCAGCTTGCGTCGGGTTAGAGATTCCCTCGCAGATACGCAGTATTTT
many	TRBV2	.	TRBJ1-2	CASSDGLRGDGYTF	TGTGCCAGCAGTGACGGATTGAGGGGTGACGGCTACACCTTC
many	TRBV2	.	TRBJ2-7	CASSGGGHLYEQYF	TGTGCCAGCAGTGGGGGGGGACACCTCTACGAGCAGTACTTC
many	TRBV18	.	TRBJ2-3	CASSPIGASTDTQYF	TGTGCCAGCTCACCAATCGGGGCTAGCACAGATACGCAGTATTTT
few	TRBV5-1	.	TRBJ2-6	CASSLIQGAANVLTF	TGCGCCAGCAGCTTGATCCAGGGTGCGGCCAACGTCCTGACTTTC
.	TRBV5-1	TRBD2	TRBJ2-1	CASRTSGPYNEQFF	TGCGCCAGCAGGACTAGCGGACCATACAATGAGCAGTTCTTC
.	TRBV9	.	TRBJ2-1	CASSLQTIGYNEQFF	TGTGCCAGCAGTCTCCAAACGATAGGCTACAATGAGCAGTTCTTC
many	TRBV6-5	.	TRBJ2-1	CASSYANIRDGHNEQFF	TGTGCCAGCAGTTACGCGAATATCCGGGACGGACACAATGAGCAGTTCTTC
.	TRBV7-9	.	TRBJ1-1	CASTLMVNTEAFF	TGTGCCAGCACCCTCATGGTTAACACTGAAGCTTTCTTT
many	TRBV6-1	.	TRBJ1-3	CASSSVISGNTIYF	TGTGCCAGCAGTTCCGTCATCTCTGGAAACACCATATATTTT
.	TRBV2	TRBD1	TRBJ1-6	CASSVTGEDSPLHF	TGTGCCAGCAGCGTTACAGGGGAAGATTCACCCCTCCACTTT
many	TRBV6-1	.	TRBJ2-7	CASSEQAPPGPGEQYF	TGTGCCAGCAGTGAACAGGCTCCACCAGGGCCTGGCGAGCAGTACTTC
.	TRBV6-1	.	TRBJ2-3	CASRVGLPSTDTQYF	TGTGCCAGCAGGGTAGGCCTTCCTAGCACAGATACGCAGTATTTT
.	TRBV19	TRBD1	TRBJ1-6	CASSERGGTANSPLHF	TGTGCCAGTAGTGAGCGGGGGGGGACAGCGAATTCACCCCTCCACTTT
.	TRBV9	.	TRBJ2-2	CASSVGDDTGELFF	TGTGCCAGCAGCGTCGGGGACGACACCGGGGAGCTGTTTTTT
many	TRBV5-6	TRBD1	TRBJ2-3	CASSLAYRGHADTQYF	TGTGCCAGCAGCTTGGCGTACAGGGGGCATGCAGATACGCAGTATTTT
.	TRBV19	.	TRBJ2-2	CASRGGSQTGELFF	TGTGCCAGTAGGGGGGGCTCCCAAACCGGGGAGCTGTTTTTT
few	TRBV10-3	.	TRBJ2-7	CAIFGGLSYEQYF	TGTGCCATCTTTGGCGGGCTCTCCTACGAGCAGTACTTC
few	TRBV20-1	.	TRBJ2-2	CSAPNTNTGELFF	TGCAGTGCCCCCAACACCAACACCGGGGAGCTGTTTTTT
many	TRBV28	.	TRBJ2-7	CASSFETYEQYF	TGTGCCAGCAGTTTCGAGACCTACGAGCAGTACTTC
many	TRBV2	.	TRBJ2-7	CASSEQIGEQYF	TGTGCCAGCAGTGAACAGATCGGCGAGCAGTACTTC
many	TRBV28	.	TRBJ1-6	CASSPFGQALSSPLHF	TGTGCCAGCAGTCCCTTTGGGCAGGCTTTGTCCTCACCCCTCCACTTT
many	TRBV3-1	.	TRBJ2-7	CASRDNRAVEQYF	TGTGCCAGCAGAGACAACAGGGCGGTCGAGCAGTACTTC
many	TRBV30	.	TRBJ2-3	CAWSSQRSAFTDTQYF	TGTGCCTGGAGTTCGCAGAGGAGCGCATTCACAGATACGCAGTATTTT
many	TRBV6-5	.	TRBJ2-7	CASSSRGSIREQYF	TGTGCCAGCAGTTCCAGGGGTTCAATACGCGAGCAGTACTTC
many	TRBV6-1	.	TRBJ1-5	CASRERVGNQPQHF	TGTGCCAGCCGTGAGAGGGTGGGCAATCAGCCCCAGCATTTT
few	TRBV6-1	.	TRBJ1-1	CASSVFWNTEAFF	TGTGCCAGCAGTGTATTCTGGAACACTGAAGCTTTCTTT
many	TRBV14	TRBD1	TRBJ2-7	CASSRQGYYEQYF	TGTGCCAGCAGCCGACAGGGGTACTACGAGCAGTACTTC
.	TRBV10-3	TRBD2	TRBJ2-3	CAIRGLGTDTQYF	TGTGCCATCAGGGGACTAGGTACAGATACGCAGTATTTT
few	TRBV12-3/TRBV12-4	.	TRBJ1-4	CASSRTSMSEKLFF	TGTGCCAGCAGTAGGACCTCCATGAGTGAAAAACTGTTTTTT
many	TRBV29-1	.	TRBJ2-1	CSVEVRTLYNEQFF	TGCAGCGTTGAAGTGAGGACACTCTACAATGAGCAGTTCTTC
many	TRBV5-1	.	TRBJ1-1	CASSIQGPNTEAFF	TGCGCCAGCAGCATTCAGGGACCGAACACTGAAGCTTTCTTT
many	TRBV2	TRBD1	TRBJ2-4	CASSEATGNLVIQYF	TGTGCCAGCAGTGAAGCGACAGGGAACTTGGTCATTCAGTACTTC
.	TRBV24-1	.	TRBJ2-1	CQPSIEFHEQFF	TGCCAGCCGTCTATCGAGTTCCATGAGCAGTTCTTC
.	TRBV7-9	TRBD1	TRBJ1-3	CASSLAGGGTGNTIYF	TGTGCCAGCAGCTTAGCGGGAGGGGGCACTGGAAACACCATATATTTT
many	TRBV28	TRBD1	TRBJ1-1	CASSNTQGGYTEAFF	TGTGCCAGCAGTAATACACAGGGGGGGTACACTGAAGCTTTCTTT
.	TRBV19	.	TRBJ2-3	CASSPQSKSTDTQYF	TGTGCCAGTAGTCCCCAGAGTAAGAGCACAGATACGCAGTATTTT